The sequence of this T cell receptor (beta chain) was determined in a study of blood T cell repertoires in COVID-19 (dated by TCRdb to 2019 to 2021). In terms of the full investigation: Collaborator samples came from the United States, Italy and Spain and covered acute and convalescent phases of COVID-19. The material from the prospective study consisted of cDNA or gDNA derived from T cells, B-cell-depleted T cells, or PBMCs. Deeply sampled blood TCRbeta repertoires from subjects exposed to, actively infected with, or recovered from COVID-19 were included in the dataset. The repertoires were released in a freely available public database meant as a resource for research on the immune response to SARS-CoV-2. Samples came from the ongoing ImmuneRACE study (first 160 participants) plus 1,254 subjects from 6 global collaborators. The sample metadata nearly always contained a de-identified subject ID, COVID-19 status, age in years and sex. Where HLA class I and class II types were available, the types were taken from metadata supplied by the sample provider, not from assay-based typing. Broader findings and caveats from the paper: The amount of clinical and demographic metadata varied by source and participant and was provided uncurated.

Counted from cysteine to phenylalanine, this CDR3 has 16 amino acids. Solely the CDR3 DNA is kept, with 48 bases framed from the first base. CDR1 SGHNT and CDR2 YENEEA were looked up in the germline V gene. The germline V end is reduced by 3 bases and the J end by 1 base; junction bases left unmatched: 8. TCRbeta CDR3 regions were amplified from genomic DNA using the immunoSEQ Assay, a bias-controlled multiplex PCR. For the original study's pipeline: The number of nucleated cells in each sample was estimated by amplification of reference gene primers within the assay. Sequence reads were collapsed and filtered to measure the absolute abundance of every unique TCRbeta CDR3 rearrangement. For each sample, productive Simpson clonality was calculated by taking the square root of Simpson's diversity index across productive rearrangements. TCRdb took over this immuneACCESS table, retaining in-frame rearrangements with V and J assigned. Such tables are incomplete; in checked studies, under half of the missing clones stem from an unresolved V gene, and the remainder is unexplained. That table supplies the V and J calls and clone size; D and trimming were determined from the DNA. The sample data list some 120,000 clones, and around nine tenths of these were observed just once. The top ten constitute about 4% of the sample.

Whole blood was collected in K2EDTA tubes by collaborating institutions according to the institutions' own protocols. For TCRbeta analysis, collaborators shipped samples in one of three forms: frozen whole blood, isolated PBMCs, or DNA extracted from either of those sample types. This clone was picked up one time. It lacks a known antigen. One base away there is no much larger clone; base qualities are not given. The chain couples TRBV11-3 to TRBJ2-5, with 7 middle bases fitting TRBD2. The sequence was collected from a man aged 45-65 years with active COVID-19. Sequencing was done on a sample of peripheral blood. The nucleotide sequence reads TGTGCCAGCAGCTTTTCGTGGCGGGAGCGCCAAGAGACCCAGTACTTC. Protein translation: CASSFSWRERQETQYF.